Reported below is one TCR beta chain. No antigen is known for it. These data are taken from a study of cytomegalovirus exposure and HLA in healthy donors. Study-level findings and limits: Trimming of TCR beta V- and J-genes showed a link, identified in a later analysis, to a missense DCLRE1C variant.

60 Vbeta and 13 Jbeta primers were used in PCR. Libraries were prepared by immunoSEQ multiplex PCR; TCRdb keeps only in-frame clonotypes and omits some of them. The repertoire holds 200,000 to 300,000 clones, with around 84% as singletons. Between the trimmed V and J ends, which lost 2 bases and 4 bases, there was a span of 8 bases. The CDR3 runs 13 residues. Germline V gene sequence: CDR1 SGHNT, CDR2 YENEEA. Sequenced: PBMCs. This clonotype was sampled from a girl aged 2-10 years in good health and CMV-seronegative. The gene calls are TRBV11-3 and TRBJ2-5; D might be TRBD2 (5 bases). DNA of the CDR3: TGTGCCAGCAGCTTACGGGGTGGAGAGACCCAGTACTTC. It is translated as CASSLRGGETQYF.